Given below is one T cell receptor beta chain in context. Its antigen is as yet unknown. A process of 5'RACE template switching, which added a universal primer site and UMIs, was used to make TCR cDNA. TCRdb fed the 5' RACE reads into MiXCR, producing one record per CDR3 protein. The data hold a few hundred thousand distinct CDR3 sequences, with less than 20% observed a single time. The sample is drawn from a study of T cells after yellow fever vaccination. Study details: Fractions containing few cells were prepared with SMART-Seq v4 Ultra Low Input.

Notes on the study in general: Overlap between CD4 and CD8 compartments was detected for a small share of clonotypes. Abundant clonotypes (contaminants from the bulk population) could be present in FACS-sorted repertoires.

This CDR3 has 14 amino acids. The V end lost 5 bases, the J end lost 0 bases, and 10 bases lay between the germline ends. The specimen comprised PBMCs, sampled about 5 days after the first yellow fever vaccination. The receptor comes from a man younger than 30 who received the YFV17D yellow fever vaccine. J is TRBJ1-1 and V is TRBV12-3 or TRBV12-4; D is unresolved. The CDR3, as DNA: TGTGCCAGCAGTCCAAGCCAGGTGAACACTGAAGCTTTCTTT. This encodes CASSPSQVNTEAFF.